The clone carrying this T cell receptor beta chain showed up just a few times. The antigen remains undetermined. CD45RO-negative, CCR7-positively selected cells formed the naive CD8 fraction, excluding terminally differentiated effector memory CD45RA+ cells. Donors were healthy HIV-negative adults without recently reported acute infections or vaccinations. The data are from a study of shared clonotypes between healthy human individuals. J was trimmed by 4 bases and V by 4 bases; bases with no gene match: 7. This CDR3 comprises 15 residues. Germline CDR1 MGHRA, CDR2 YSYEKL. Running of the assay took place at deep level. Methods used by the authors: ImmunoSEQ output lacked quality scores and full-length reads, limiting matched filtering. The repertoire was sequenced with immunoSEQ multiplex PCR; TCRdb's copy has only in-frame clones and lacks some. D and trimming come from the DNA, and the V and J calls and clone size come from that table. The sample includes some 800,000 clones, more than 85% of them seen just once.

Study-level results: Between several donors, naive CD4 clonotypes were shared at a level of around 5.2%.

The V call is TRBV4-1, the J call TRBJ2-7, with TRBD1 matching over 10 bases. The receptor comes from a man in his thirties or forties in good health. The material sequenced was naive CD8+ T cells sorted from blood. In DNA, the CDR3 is TGCGCCAGCAGCCCGTCTGGGACAGGGGAATACGAGCAGTACTTC. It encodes CASSPSGTGEYEQYF.